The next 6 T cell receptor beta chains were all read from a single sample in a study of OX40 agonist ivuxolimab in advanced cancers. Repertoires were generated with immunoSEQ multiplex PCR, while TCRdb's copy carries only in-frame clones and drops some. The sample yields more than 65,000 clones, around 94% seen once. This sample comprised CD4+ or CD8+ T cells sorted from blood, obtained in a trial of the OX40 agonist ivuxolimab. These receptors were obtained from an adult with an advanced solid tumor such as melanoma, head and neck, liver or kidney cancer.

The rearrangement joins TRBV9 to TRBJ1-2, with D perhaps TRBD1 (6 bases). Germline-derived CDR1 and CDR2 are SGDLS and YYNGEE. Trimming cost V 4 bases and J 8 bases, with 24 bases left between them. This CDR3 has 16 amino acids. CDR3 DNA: TGTGCCAGCAGCACACACCTTAGGGGGGAAGAAAAAGGCTACACCTTC. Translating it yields CASSTHLRGEEKGYTF. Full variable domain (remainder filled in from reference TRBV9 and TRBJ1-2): DSGVTQTPKHLITATGQRVTLRCSPRSGDLSVYWYQQSLDQGLQFLIQYYNGEERAKGNILERFSAQQFPDLHSELNLSSLELGDSALYFCASSTHLRGEEKGYTFGSGTRLTVV.

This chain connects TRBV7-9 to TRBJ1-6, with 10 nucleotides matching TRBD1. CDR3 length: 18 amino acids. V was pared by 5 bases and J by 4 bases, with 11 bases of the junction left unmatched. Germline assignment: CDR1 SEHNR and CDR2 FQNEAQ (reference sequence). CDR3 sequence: CASSTRDVGQGYNSPLHF. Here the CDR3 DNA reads TGTGCCAGCAGCACACGTGACGTGGGACAGGGGTATAATTCACCCCTCCACTTT.

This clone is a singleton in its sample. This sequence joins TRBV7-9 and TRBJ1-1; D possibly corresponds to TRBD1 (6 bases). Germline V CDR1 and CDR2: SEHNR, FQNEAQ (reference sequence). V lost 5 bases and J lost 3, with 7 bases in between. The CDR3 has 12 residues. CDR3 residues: CASSPGDTEAFF. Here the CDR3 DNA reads TGTGCCAGCAGCCCAGGGGACACTGAAGCTTTCTTT.

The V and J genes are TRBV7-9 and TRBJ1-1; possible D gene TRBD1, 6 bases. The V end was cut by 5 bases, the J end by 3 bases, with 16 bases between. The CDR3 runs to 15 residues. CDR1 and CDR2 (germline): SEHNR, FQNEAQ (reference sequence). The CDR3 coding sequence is TGTGCCAGCAGCAAGCTCCGGGACACCCACACTGAAGCTTTCTTT. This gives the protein CASSKLRDTHTEAFF.

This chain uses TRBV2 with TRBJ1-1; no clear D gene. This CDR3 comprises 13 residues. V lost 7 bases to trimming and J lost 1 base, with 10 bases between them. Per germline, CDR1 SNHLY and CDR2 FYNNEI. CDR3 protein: CASNEGANTEAFF. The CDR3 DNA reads TGTGCCAGCAACGAGGGCGCGAACACTGAAGCTTTCTTT.

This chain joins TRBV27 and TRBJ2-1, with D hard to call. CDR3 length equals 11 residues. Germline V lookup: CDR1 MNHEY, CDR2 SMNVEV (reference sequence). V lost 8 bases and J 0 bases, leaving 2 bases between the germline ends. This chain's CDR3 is CASLSYNEQFF. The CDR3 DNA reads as TGTGCCAGCCTCTCCTACAATGAGCAGTTCTTC.